The 25 T cell receptor beta chains in this list originate from one sample, sequenced in a study of cytomegalovirus exposure and HLA in healthy donors. The PCR employed 60 Vbeta primers together with 13 Jbeta primers. Sequencing used immunoSEQ multiplex PCR; TCRdb keeps in-frame clones, though not all of them. The sample has 200,000 or so clones; approximately 78% are singletons. Specimen: PBMCs. Every receptor here comes from a woman aged 18-29 years in good health and CMV-seronegative.

The chain employs TRBV6-1 and TRBJ2-5; unclear D gene. This CDR3 has 14 residues. Germline assignment: CDR1 MNHNS and CDR2 SASEGT. Trimming left V 1 base short and J 4 bases short, with 10 bases between. The CDR3 DNA is TGTGCCAGCAGTGAAGGGCGGAGTGGAGAGACCCAGTACTTC. Encoded protein: CASSEGRSGETQYF.

This clone was seen once. This chain joins TRBV5-8 and TRBJ1-1, with D maybe TRBD1 (5 bases). Germline V gives CDR1 SGHTS, CDR2 YDEGEE. This CDR3 comprises 15 residues. Between the trimmed V and J ends, which lost 4 bases and 1 base, there was a span of 14 bases. CDR3 DNA sequence: TGTGCCAGCAGCCGTGTTGGGGCCCCGAACACTGAAGCTTTCTTT. Its protein is CASSRVGAPNTEAFF. Complete variable domain (other parts from reference TRBV5-8 and TRBJ1-1): EAGVTQSPTHLIKTRGQQATLRCSPISGHTSVYWYQQALGLGLQFLLWYDEGEERNRGNFPPRFSGRQFPNYSSELNVNALELEDSALYLCASSRVGAPNTEAFFGQGTRLTVV.

The rearrangement uses TRBV27 and TRBJ2-7; 8 bases line up with TRBD1. V was pared by 4 bases and J by 0 bases, with 5 bases of the junction left unmatched. Per the germline V gene, CDR1 is MNHEY and CDR2 is SMNVEV (reference sequence). The CDR3 is made up of 15 amino acids. The chain's CDR3 is CASSWGQAASYEQYF. The DNA for the CDR3 is TGTGCCAGCAGTTGGGGACAGGCGGCCTCCTACGAGCAGTACTTC.

V is TRBV6-6 and J is TRBJ2-7; 8 nucleotides agree with TRBD1. Germline V gene sequence: CDR1 MNHNY, CDR2 SVGAGI (reference sequence). The V segment lost 1 base and the J segment 0 bases; nucleotides outside the gene matches: 2. This CDR3 comprises 15 residues. CDR3 sequence: CASSYWDRSSYEQYF. CDR3 DNA sequence: TGTGCCAGCAGTTACTGGGACAGGAGCTCCTACGAGCAGTACTTC.

The gene calls are TRBV23-1 and TRBJ1-3, with 9 bases identical to TRBD1. TRBV23-1 belongs to the ORF category, with a function that is uncertain. The length of the CDR3 is 19 residues. V shed 4 bases and J 0 bases; nucleotides not matched to a gene: 13. CDR3: CASSPQRGPDRGSGNTIYF. The CDR3 DNA is TGCGCCAGCAGTCCTCAAAGGGGGCCGGACAGGGGCTCTGGAAACACCATATATTTT.

Turning to this clone: Other DNA sequences within the sample encode an identical CDR3. The chain recombines TRBV12-5 with TRBJ2-1; 8 nucleotides line up with TRBD1. The V gene's germline CDR1 is LGHNT and CDR2 FRNRAP. The CDR3 spans 14 residues. The V gene end was trimmed by 7 bases and the J gene end by 4 bases; junction bases not matched to a gene: 6. In DNA form, the CDR3 reads TGTGCTAGTGTCCCGGGACAGGCTTACAATGAGCAGTTCTTC. Its protein is CASVPGQAYNEQFF.

This clone has just one count. The V gene is TRBV19, the J gene TRBJ1-1; 8 bases are a match to TRBD1. The length of the CDR3 is 15 residues. CDR1 LNHDA and CDR2 SQIVND come from the germline V gene (reference sequence). With 10 bases clipped from V and 2 bases from J, the junction kept 12 bases outside the gene matches. The CDR3, as DNA: TGTGCCACAAAACGTGCGGGACAGGACAACACTGAAGCTTTCTTT. It is translated as CATKRAGQDNTEAFF.

CDR3 bases: TGTGCCAGCTCACCACAAGCGTCTAGGGCGGGGGCCACCACCGGGGAGCTGTTTTTT. Its translation is CASSPQASRAGATTGELFF. The genes are TRBV18 and TRBJ2-2; D is perhaps TRBD2 (7 bases). This CDR3 spans 19 amino acids. V lost 1 base and J lost 4, with 22 bases in between. In germline, CDR1 is KGHSH, CDR2 LQKENI. The entire variable domain, with the rest obtained from reference TRBV18 and TRBJ2-2, is as follows: NAGVMQNPRHLVRRRGQEARLRCSPMKGHSHVYWYRQLPEEGLKFMVYLQKENIIDESGMPKERFSAEFPKEGPSILRIQQVVRGDSAAYFCASSPQASRAGATTGELFFGEGSRLTVL.

The J gene is TRBJ2-1, the V gene TRBV6-4; 10 positions agree with TRBD2. Per germline, CDR1 MRHNA and CDR2 SNTAGT. J gave up 9 bases and V 0 bases, and 8 bases lay outside the gene matches. This CDR3 is built from 16 residues. This CDR3 is CASSDSTAGGHGEQFF. In DNA form, the CDR3 reads TGTGCCAGCAGTGACTCGACAGCGGGGGGGCATGGTGAGCAGTTCTTC.

The J gene is TRBJ2-5, the V gene TRBV7-9, with 8 nucleotides matching TRBD2. The CDR3 consists of 14 residues. Germline V gives CDR1 SEHNR, CDR2 FQNEAQ (reference sequence). V lost 5 bases, J lost 5 bases, and 7 bases stayed unmatched. The CDR3 sequence: CASSRRAGEETQYF. The CDR3 DNA reads as TGTGCCAGCAGCCGTAGAGCGGGAGAGGAGACCCAGTACTTC.

In its sample, this clone was seen a few times. This chain joins TRBV15 and TRBJ1-5, with 8 bases that match TRBD1. From germline, CDR1 is LNHNV and CDR2 YYDKDF (reference sequence). This CDR3 is 16 amino acids long. V gave up 4 bases and J gave up 3 bases; unmatched junction bases: 8. CDR3 in amino acids: CATSTSGQAFNQPQHF. The CDR3 bases are TGTGCCACCAGCACGTCGGGACAGGCCTTCAATCAGCCCCAGCATTTT. The full variable domain, its missing parts supplied by reference TRBV15 and TRBJ1-5, is DAMVIQNPRYQVTQFGKPVTLSCSQTLNHNVMYWYQQKSSQAPKLLFHYYDKDFNNEADTPDNFQSRRPNTSFCFLDIRSPGLGDTAMYLCATSTSGQAFNQPQHFGDGTRLSIL.

The rearrangement joins TRBV11-2 to TRBJ2-7, with a weak D call TRBD1 (6 bases). Deletions cut 1 base from V and 3 bases from J, with 19 bases between. Germline CDR1 and CDR2: SGHAT and FQNNGV. The CDR3 loop spans 17 amino acids. CDR3 in amino acids: CASSLALGTQNVYEQYF. CDR3 coding DNA: TGTGCCAGCAGCTTAGCCCTTGGGACACAGAATGTCTACGAGCAGTACTTC.

The genes are TRBV7-2 and TRBJ2-1; 7 bases align to TRBD2. Germline values: CDR1 SGHTA, CDR2 FQGNSA. The V and J ends lost 0 bases and 6 bases, in that order; junction bases with no gene match: 5. This CDR3 comprises 15 residues. The chain's CDR3 is CASSLAERGSNEQFF. The CDR3 bases are TGTGCCAGCAGCTTAGCTGAGCGGGGTAGCAATGAGCAGTTCTTC.

The chain uses TRBV7-9 and TRBJ1-1; D remains unclear. Trimming cost V 3 bases and J 1 base, with 3 bases left between them. The CDR3 is made up of 12 amino acids. CDR1 and CDR2 from the germline V gene are SEHNR and FQNEAQ (reference sequence). The CDR3 protein is CASSFGNTEAFF. DNA of the CDR3: TGTGCCAGCAGCTTCGGGAACACTGAAGCTTTCTTT.

The chain has TRBV29-1 and TRBJ2-7, with TRBD1 identical over 7 bases. Trimming took 1 base from V and 6 from J; bases not matched to a gene: 3. The CDR3 runs to 12 residues. Germline V gives CDR1 SQVTM, CDR2 ANQGSEA. The CDR3 bases are TGCAGCGTTGAAGTGAACAGGGGCGAGCAGTACTTC. Translating it yields CSVEVNRGEQYF.

The chain has TRBV27 and TRBJ1-6; TRBD1 might be the D (6 bases). Germline V gene lookup returns CDR1 MNHEY and CDR2 SMNVEV (reference sequence). The CDR3 has 15 residues. The ends were cut back, 5 bases at V and 0 bases at J, with 8 bases in the middle. Here the CDR3 DNA reads TGTGCCAGCAGTGACAGGAGCTCCTATAATTCACCCCTCCACTTT. Translation gives CASSDRSSYNSPLHF.

The chain has TRBV5-6 and TRBJ2-5; 8 bases are a match to TRBD1. The CDR3 loop spans 13 amino acids. Trimming cost V 4 bases and J 13 bases; bases outside gene matches: 12. CDR1 SGHDT and CDR2 YYEEEE come from the germline V gene. The CDR3 DNA sequence: TGTGCCAGCAGCCCGATGGACAGGGAAAATCTGTACTTC. Protein product: CASSPMDRENLYF.

The rearrangement links TRBV10-3 to TRBJ2-3; D unclear. Trimming left V 2 bases short and J 2 bases short, with 5 bases between. The CDR3 runs 13 residues. CDR1 and CDR2 (germline): ENHRY, SYGVKD. The CDR3 region is CAISEAVTDTQYF. CDR3 DNA sequence: TGTGCCATCAGTGAGGCAGTCACAGATACGCAGTATTTT.

This rearrangement joins TRBV7-9 to TRBJ2-2, with a weak D call TRBD2 (5 bases). The CDR3 extends over 15 amino acids. V was shortened by 10 bases and J by 0 bases, with 15 bases between the two germline ends. Germline-derived CDR1 and CDR2 are SEHNR and FQNEAQ (reference sequence). The CDR3 DNA reads as TGTGCCACCCAAGAGAGGGCCTCGAACACCGGGGAGCTGTTTTTT. Its translation is CATQERASNTGELFF.

This clone was picked up a small number of times. The gene calls are TRBV5-6 and TRBJ2-1; D is uncertain. This CDR3 contains 11 residues. CDR1 is SGHDT and CDR2 is YYEEEE in the germline V gene. Trimming removed 3 bases from V and 5 bases from J, with 3 bases in between. The CDR3 nucleotides are TGTGCCAGCAGCTCAAACAATGAGCAGTTCTTC. The encoded protein is CASSSNNEQFF.

The genes are TRBV6-1 and TRBJ1-1; 10 bases fit TRBD1. Trimming cost V 11 bases and J 0 bases; bases outside gene matches: 9. This CDR3 spans 15 amino acids. Germline CDR1 and CDR2: MNHNS and SASEGT. DNA of the CDR3: TGTGCCGACGACAGGGGGCGAGGGATGAACACTGAAGCTTTCTTT. Translated: CADDRGRGMNTEAFF.

This chain joins TRBV6-5 and TRBJ2-7; 8 nucleotides match TRBD2. Germline CDR1 and CDR2: MNHEY and SVGAGI. The length of the CDR3 is 14 residues. V dropped 5 bases and J dropped 3; count of bases not matched to a gene: 6. The chain's CDR3 is CASSPGGVGYEQYF. For the CDR3, the DNA is TGTGCCAGCAGTCCCGGGGGGGTGGGCTACGAGCAGTACTTC.

The genes are TRBV28 and TRBJ2-7; 8 bases match TRBD1. Germline CDR1 reads MDHEN; CDR2 reads SYDVKM. This CDR3 is 14 amino acids long. V dropped 5 bases and J dropped 5; count of bases not matched to a gene: 8. The CDR3 spells CASSRRSGGNEQYF. The DNA for the CDR3 is TGTGCCAGCAGTCGACGTTCAGGGGGCAACGAGCAGTACTTC. Based on the CDR3 plus reference TRBV28 and TRBJ2-7, the full variable domain is DVKVTQSSRYLVKRTGEKVFLECVQDMDHENMFWYRQDPGLGLRLIYFSYDVKMKEKGDIPEGYSVSREKKERFSLILESASTNQTSMYLCASSRRSGGNEQYFGPGTRLTVT.

This clone was detected only once. The rearrangement uses TRBV23-1 and TRBJ1-6; 8 bases agree with TRBD1. TRBV23-1 is an ORF; its function is uncertain. Trimming took 4 bases from V and 6 from J; bases not matched to a gene: 2. This CDR3 comprises 14 residues. Written as DNA, the CDR3 is TGCGCCAGCAGTCTTACAGGGGGTAATTCACCCCTCCACTTT. This translates into CASSLTGGNSPLHF.

The chain joins TRBV7-8 to TRBJ1-2, with a tentative D call TRBD1 (6 bases). CDR1 and CDR2 (germline): SGHVS, FQNEAQ. This CDR3 spans 13 amino acids. With 3 bases removed from V and 7 bases from J, the gap between germline ends came to 12 bases. DNA for the CDR3: TGTGCCAGCAGCTTGGGGCCAGGGGTTGGCTACACCTTC. The encoded protein is CASSLGPGVGYTF.